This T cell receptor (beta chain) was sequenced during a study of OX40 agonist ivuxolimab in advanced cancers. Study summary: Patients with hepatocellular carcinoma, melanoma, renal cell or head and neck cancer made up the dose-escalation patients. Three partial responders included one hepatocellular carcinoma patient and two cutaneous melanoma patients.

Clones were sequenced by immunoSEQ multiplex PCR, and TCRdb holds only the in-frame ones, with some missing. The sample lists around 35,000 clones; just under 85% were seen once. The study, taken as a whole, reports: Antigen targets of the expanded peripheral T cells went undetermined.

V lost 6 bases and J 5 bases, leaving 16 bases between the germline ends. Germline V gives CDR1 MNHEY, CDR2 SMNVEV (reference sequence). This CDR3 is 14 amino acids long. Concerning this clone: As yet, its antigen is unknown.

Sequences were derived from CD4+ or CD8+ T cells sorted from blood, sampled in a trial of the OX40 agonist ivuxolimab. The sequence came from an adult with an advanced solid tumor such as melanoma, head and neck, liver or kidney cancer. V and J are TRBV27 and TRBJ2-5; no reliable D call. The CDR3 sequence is CASSPTGPDETQYF. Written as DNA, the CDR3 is TGTGCCAGCAGCCCCACCGGCCCCGACGAGACCCAGTACTTC.